Below are 27 T cell receptor beta chains sequenced from a single sample in a study of T cell responses to AZD1222 COVID-19 vaccine. Using immunoSEQ multiplex PCR, the repertoire was profiled, and TCRdb retains in-frame clones only, with some absent. The sample holds 150,000 or so clones, roughly 90% seen once. The material sequenced was peripheral blood, taken on day 0 of AZD1222 vaccination. The origin of the receptors is an adult in good health.

The chain couples TRBV18 to TRBJ2-2, with TRBD1 identical over 8 bases. Germline values: CDR1 KGHSH, CDR2 LQKENI. The CDR3 is 16 amino acids. V lost 8 bases, J lost 5 bases, and 13 bases stayed unmatched. CDR3: CASRSGGQYETGELFF. In DNA form, the CDR3 reads TGTGCCAGCCGCTCAGGGGGCCAGTACGAAACCGGGGAGCTGTTTTTT.

The rearrangement joins TRBV9 to TRBJ1-5; unclear D gene. CDR1 and CDR2 (germline): SGDLS, YYNGEE. This CDR3 contains 13 residues. V lost 3 bases and J lost 2, with 6 bases in between. The CDR3 reads CASSGDGNQPQHF. DNA for the CDR3: TGTGCCAGCAGCGGGGATGGCAATCAGCCCCAGCATTTT.

The chain employs TRBV12-3 or TRBV12-4 and TRBJ2-7, with D unclear. Trimming shortened V by 6 bases and J by 0 bases, and 9 bases separated the two germline ends. The CDR3 has 13 residues. CDR3 in amino acids: CASRTAGSYEQYF. The CDR3 coding sequence is TGTGCCAGCAGAACTGCCGGCTCCTACGAGCAGTACTTC.

Only one count was recorded for this clone. The rearrangement uses TRBV6-2 or TRBV6-3 and TRBJ1-5, with D tentatively TRBD1 (6 bases). CDR3 length equals 15 residues. Per the germline V gene, CDR1 is MNHEY and CDR2 is SVGEGT. V lost 6 bases to trimming and J lost 7 bases, with 19 bases between them. For the CDR3, the DNA is TGTGCCAGCAGACCTCATCAGGGGCAAGGGCAGCCCCAGCATTTT. Protein: CASRPHQGQGQPQHF.

The CDR3 sequence: CASSLGAVQETQYF. Written as DNA, the CDR3 is TGCGCCAGCAGCCTAGGGGCAGTCCAAGAGACCCAGTACTTC. V usage is TRBV5-1 and J usage is TRBJ2-5; a possible D gene is TRBD1 (5 bases). This CDR3 is built from 14 residues. Germline CDR1 and CDR2: SGHRS and YFSETQ. Trimming stripped 4 bases from V and 1 base from J, with 11 bases between.

This chain joins TRBV13 and TRBJ2-7; no definite D call. V gave up 0 bases and J gave up 1 base, with 4 bases separating them. Germline CDR1 reads PRHDT; CDR2 reads FYEKMQ (reference sequence). This CDR3 comprises 13 residues. This CDR3 is CASSLGQSYEQYF. The CDR3 DNA is TGTGCCAGCAGCTTAGGACAGTCCTACGAGCAGTACTTC.

The V call is TRBV24-1, the J call TRBJ1-4, with D tentatively TRBD1 (6 bases). The germline gives CDR1 KGHDR, CDR2 SFDVKD. V was clipped by 5 bases and J by 6 bases, with 15 bases between them. CDR3 length: 15 residues. The CDR3 DNA follows: TGTGCCACCAGTGGTAATACAGGGATCGATGAAAAACTGTTTTTT. Amino acids: CATSGNTGIDEKLFF.

The rearrangement joins TRBV7-9 to TRBJ1-2; D is perhaps TRBD1 (5 bases). The CDR3 covers 14 residues. Germline-derived CDR1 and CDR2 are SEHNR and FQNEAQ (reference sequence). The V end lost 1 base, the J end lost 3 bases, and 9 bases lay between the germline ends. CDR3 sequence reads: CASSLGAGYYGYTF. CDR3 DNA: TGTGCCAGCAGCTTAGGGGCAGGGTACTATGGCTACACCTTC. Supplemented by reference TRBV7-9 and TRBJ1-2, the full variable domain reads DTGVSQNPRHKITKRGQNVTFRCDPISEHNRLYWYRQTLGQGPEFLTYFQNEAQLEKSRLLSDRFSAERPKGSFSTLEIQRTEQGDSAMYLCASSLGAGYYGYTFGSGTRLTVV.

The J gene is TRBJ1-2, the V gene TRBV14; D is unresolved. The CDR3 extends over 13 amino acids. The V and J ends lost 6 bases and 4 bases respectively, with 12 bases between them. The germline V gene encodes CDR1 SGHDN and CDR2 FVKESK. The CDR3 nucleotides are TGTGCCAGCAGTCCAGCCGGACTCTATGGCTACACCTTC. This sequence encodes CASSPAGLYGYTF.

The chain has TRBV5-1 and TRBJ2-7, with D unclear. Germline-derived CDR1 and CDR2 are SGHRS and YFSETQ. There are 17 residues in the CDR3. V dropped 5 bases and J dropped 1 base, with 22 bases sitting between them. CDR3 DNA sequence: TGCGCCAGCAGACCGGTCCTTGGCTTGGGCGGATCCTACGAGCAGTACTTC. Protein: CASRPVLGLGGSYEQYF.

The chain links TRBV6-5 to TRBJ1-3; tentatively, D is TRBD1 (6 bases). V was pared by 7 bases and J by 1 base, with 8 bases between. The CDR3 covers 13 residues. Germline V gene data show CDR1 as MNHEY and CDR2 as SVGAGI. In nucleotides, the CDR3 is TGTGCCAGCACCACAGGGTCTGGAAACACCATATATTTT. It is translated as CASTTGSGNTIYF.

The sample holds one count of this clone. The V gene is TRBV4-3, the J gene TRBJ1-1; D remains unclear. The CDR3 totals 14 residues. CDR1 and CDR2 from the germline V gene are LGHNA and YSLEER. Trimming stripped 0 bases from V and 11 bases from J, with 16 bases between. The CDR3 is CASSQEREGRAAFF. The CDR3, as DNA: TGCGCCAGCAGCCAAGAGAGGGAAGGCCGGGCCGCTTTCTTT.

This rearrangement joins TRBV12-3 or TRBV12-4 to TRBJ1-1, with TRBD1 matching over 7 bases. The CDR3 totals 13 residues. V lost 5 bases to trimming and J lost 7 bases; unmatched junction nucleotides: 7. CDR3 region: CASSPQGVVEAFF. In DNA, the CDR3 is TGTGCCAGCAGTCCGCAGGGGGTGGTTGAAGCTTTCTTT.

V gene TRBV11-2 combines with J gene TRBJ2-1; D is tentatively TRBD1 or TRBD2 (5 bases each). The CDR3 runs 15 residues. The V and J ends lost 5 bases and 7 bases respectively, with 18 bases between them. Germline lookup yields CDR1 SGHAT and CDR2 FQNNGV. CDR3 coding DNA: TGTGCCAGCAGCCCTCGAGTGGGGGTGTGGAATGAGCAGTTCTTC. This gives the protein CASSPRVGVWNEQFF.

This clone was counted once. The rearrangement links TRBV4-3 to TRBJ2-5; D gene unclear. The CDR3 runs to 13 residues. V was clipped by 1 base and J by 7 bases, with 10 bases between them. Germline values: CDR1 LGHNA, CDR2 YSLEER. The CDR3 DNA sequence: TGCGCCAGCAGCCAAGTAGTATCAGGGACCCAGTACTTC. Translating gives CASSQVVSGTQYF.

The chain uses TRBV6-5 and TRBJ2-7; D gene uncertain. Per the germline V gene, CDR1 is MNHEY and CDR2 is SVGAGI. Trimming took off 2 bases at V and 5 bases at J, with 13 bases between the two ends. This CDR3 has 14 residues. CDR3 protein: CASSYLGSKDEQYF. The CDR3 region has the DNA TGTGCCAGCAGTTACCTCGGGTCGAAGGACGAGCAGTACTTC.

CDR3 protein: CASSGSTGETQYF. CDR3 bases: TGTGCCAGCAGCGGGTCCACCGGGGAGACCCAGTACTTC. The rearrangement links TRBV9 to TRBJ2-5; D gene uncertain. The V gene's germline CDR1 is SGDLS and CDR2 YYNGEE. CDR3 length: 13 amino acids. V lost 3 bases and J lost 5, with 11 bases in between.

The chain has TRBV9 and TRBJ1-4; D is ambiguous. The V gene lost 4 bases and the J gene lost 5 bases, with 9 bases spanning the gap. The CDR3 is made up of 13 amino acids. Germline V CDR1 and CDR2: SGDLS, YYNGEE. The CDR3 reads CASSPGPNEKLFF. The CDR3 DNA reads as TGTGCCAGCAGCCCCGGCCCAAATGAAAAACTGTTTTTT.

The chain employs TRBV5-1 and TRBJ1-1; D call uncertain. The length of the CDR3 is 14 residues. CDR1 and CDR2 (germline): SGHRS, YFSETQ. V gave up 0 bases and J gave up 5 bases, with 11 bases separating them. The CDR3 is CASSLGGIGTEAFF. The CDR3 DNA sequence: TGCGCCAGCAGCTTGGGAGGTATAGGGACTGAAGCTTTCTTT.

J is TRBJ1-2 and V is TRBV9; unclear D gene. Per germline, CDR1 SGDLS and CDR2 YYNGEE. The CDR3 contains 12 residues. Trimming removed 0 bases at V and 0 bases at J, with 0 bases between. The CDR3 is CASSVANYGYTF. DNA of the CDR3: TGTGCCAGCAGCGTAGCTAACTATGGCTACACCTTC.

The chain joins TRBV4-1 to TRBJ2-3; no clear D gene. The CDR3 is 14 residues long. The germline V gene encodes CDR1 MGHRA and CDR2 YSYEKL. The V and J ends lost 3 bases and 2 bases respectively, with 9 bases between them. The CDR3 DNA is TGCGCCAGCAGCCATGACCTCAACACAGATACGCAGTATTTT. Amino acids: CASSHDLNTDTQYF.

The V gene is TRBV6-4, the J gene TRBJ1-2; D may be TRBD1 (5 bases). CDR1 is MRHNA, CDR2 SNTAGT, per germline. Trimming took 5 bases from V and 8 from J, leaving 15 bases between them. There are 13 residues in the CDR3. Written as DNA, the CDR3 is TGTGCCAGCAGTCTCGGTCAGGGCCAGGGCTACACCTTC. Translated: CASSLGQGQGYTF.

The chain is built from TRBV13 and TRBJ2-1; 11 bases line up with TRBD1. From germline, CDR1 is PRHDT and CDR2 FYEKMQ (reference sequence). Unmatched junction bases numbered 16, after V lost 0 bases and J lost 6 bases. The CDR3 is 20 amino acids. CDR3 amino acids: CASSLGIRTGGRLGSNEQFF. CDR3 bases: TGTGCCAGCAGCTTAGGGATCAGGACAGGGGGCAGACTAGGTAGCAATGAGCAGTTCTTC.

The chain couples TRBV19 to TRBJ1-1, with TRBD1 as a possible D gene (6 bases). In germline, CDR1 is LNHDA, CDR2 SQIVND (reference sequence). This CDR3 is built from 15 residues. Trimming cost V 7 bases and J 7 bases, with 22 bases left between them. CDR3 DNA sequence: TGTGCCAGTACCCTCCTGACAGGCGCCAGGTTTGAAGCTTTCTTT. Its translation is CASTLLTGARFEAFF.

The chain links TRBV20-1 to TRBJ2-1; 10 bases match TRBD2. Germline CDR1 is DFQATT and CDR2 is SNEGSKA (reference sequence). The ends lost 3 bases at V and 2 bases at J; junction bases unmatched: 7. CDR3 length equals 16 residues. CDR3 nucleotide sequence: TGCAGTGCTAGTCCCCGGACTAGCGGACCCTACAATGAGCAGTTCTTC. Translating it yields CSASPRTSGPYNEQFF.

The V gene is TRBV6-2 or TRBV6-3, the J gene TRBJ2-5; TRBD2 agrees at 9 bases. This CDR3 region has 16 residues. J was trimmed by 1 base and V by 0 bases; bases with no gene match: 3. CDR1 is MNHEY, CDR2 SVGEGT, per germline. The CDR3 DNA is TGTGCCAGCAGTTACTCGGCTAGCGGGGTCCAAGAGACCCAGTACTTC. This encodes CASSYSASGVQETQYF.

The gene calls are TRBV19 and TRBJ1-5; tentative D call: TRBD1 (5 bases). Germline V gene lookup returns CDR1 LNHDA and CDR2 SQIVND (reference sequence). CDR3 length: 16 amino acids. Trimming pared 1 base from V and 6 bases from J, leaving 16 bases between. In nucleotides, the CDR3 is TGTGCCAGTAGTATAGGGGGCAGCCGGGGCGGTCAGCCCCAGCATTTT. Translating it yields CASSIGGSRGGQPQHF.